The 20 T cell receptor beta chains in this list originate from one sample, sequenced in a study of T cells in Graves' hyperthyroidism and ophthalmopathy. TCR beta CDR3 sequences were amplified from RNA transcripts. The study used the HTBI primer set for a first-round RT-PCR of the TCR CDR3. TCRdb processed the multiplex PCR reads anew with MiXCR; each CDR3 protein has one entry. The data contain around 350,000 distinct CDR3 sequences, roughly a sixth of them singletons. Sequencing input: blood. The source is a woman in her thirties with Graves' hyperthyroidism that later progressed to Graves' ophthalmopathy.

The V gene is TRBV28, the J gene TRBJ1-2; TRBD1 agrees at 7 bases. The CDR3 runs 14 residues. From germline, CDR1 is MDHEN and CDR2 SYDVKM. Trimming at V came to 4 bases and at J to 4 bases, leaving 6 bases not matched to a gene. CDR3 amino acids: CASSYTDRVYGYTF. The CDR3, as DNA: TGTGCCAGCAGTTATACCGACAGGGTCTATGGCTACACCTTC.

This clonotype has ten or more counts. V usage is TRBV24-1 and J usage is TRBJ1-1, with D perhaps TRBD1 (5 bases). Trimming stripped 2 bases from V and 10 bases from J, with 10 bases between. CDR1 and CDR2 (germline): KGHDR, SFDVKD. The CDR3 totals 12 residues. The CDR3 here is CATSDYGGAAFF. The DNA of the CDR3 is TGTGCCACCAGTGATTACGGGGGTGCAGCTTTCTTT.

The chain couples TRBV12-3 or TRBV12-4 to TRBJ2-1; 12 nucleotides match TRBD2. This CDR3 is built from 17 residues. Unmatched junction bases numbered 10, after V lost 9 bases and J lost 1 base. The CDR3 DNA reads as TGTGCCAGTCCACCTAGCGGGAGGGCGGAATCCTACAATGAGCAGTTCTTC. It translates to CASPPSGRAESYNEQFF.

The table lists this clonotype with a few counts. The chain employs TRBV5-1 and TRBJ2-1; D might be TRBD1 (6 bases). The V and J ends lost 0 bases and 1 base respectively, with 11 bases between them. Germline loops: CDR1 SGHRS, CDR2 YFSETQ. This CDR3 is 16 amino acids long. CDR3 in amino acids: CASSLEGDWSYNEQFF. CDR3 nucleotides: TGCGCCAGCAGCTTGGAGGGGGATTGGTCCTACAATGAGCAGTTCTTC.

The chain is built from TRBV19 and TRBJ2-2; 9 nucleotides agree with TRBD2. Germline trimming cut 4 bases from V and 5 bases from J; bases unmatched to any gene: 8. Germline loops: CDR1 LNHDA, CDR2 SQIVND (reference sequence). The CDR3 contains 16 residues. The CDR3: CASSTSRTSETGELFF. The DNA for the CDR3 is TGTGCCAGTAGTACCTCCCGGACTAGCGAGACCGGGGAGCTGTTTTTT.

CDR3 DNA sequence: TGCAGTGCTAGAGATGAGGAGTACACTGAAGCTTTCTTT. The encoded protein is CSARDEEYTEAFF. The rearrangement joins TRBV20-1 to TRBJ1-1, with D hard to call. CDR1 is DFQATT, CDR2 SNEGSKA, per germline (reference sequence). This CDR3 is built from 13 residues. The ends were cut back, 0 bases at V and 3 bases at J, with 8 bases in the middle.

The table lists this clonotype with many counts. The chain joins TRBV3-1 to TRBJ2-5; D perhaps matches TRBD1 (5 bases). The CDR3 has 17 amino acids. The V and J ends lost 5 bases and 1 base respectively, with 20 bases between them. Germline V gene data show CDR1 as LGHDT and CDR2 as YNNKEL (reference sequence). In nucleotides, the CDR3 is TGTGCCAGCAGCTCAGGGTCTTACCAAGCGCTCCAAGAGACCCAGTACTTC. Its protein product is CASSSGSYQALQETQYF.

The table lists this clonotype with many counts. The genes are TRBV11-2 and TRBJ2-3, with TRBD2 identical over 15 bases. With 0 bases clipped from V and 2 bases from J, the junction kept 9 bases outside the gene matches. In germline, CDR1 is SGHAT, CDR2 FQNNGV. The CDR3 runs 20 residues. The DNA for the CDR3 is TGTGCCAGCAGCTTAGAAGCCCCGGGACTAGCGGGGGGATCCACAGATACGCAGTATTTT. It specifies CASSLEAPGLAGGSTDTQYF.

This sequence joins TRBV20-1 and TRBJ2-7; D gene unclear. Per the germline V gene, CDR1 is DFQATT and CDR2 is SNEGSKA (reference sequence). Trimming took 7 bases from V and 3 from J, leaving 16 bases between them. This CDR3 has 13 amino acids. CDR3 sequence: CSGKHGPNYEQYF. The CDR3 DNA reads as TGCAGTGGCAAACACGGCCCTAACTACGAGCAGTACTTC.

This chain uses TRBV28 with TRBJ2-7; D remains unclear. This CDR3 comprises 14 residues. Germline-derived CDR1 and CDR2 are MDHEN and SYDVKM. The V end was cut by 5 bases, the J end by 0 bases, with 11 bases between. The CDR3 sequence: CASSPPVNSYEQYF. CDR3 sequence (DNA): TGTGCCAGCAGTCCACCAGTGAACTCCTACGAGCAGTACTTC. Full variable domain (rest looked up from reference TRBV28 and TRBJ2-7): DVKVTQSSRYLVKRTGEKVFLECVQDMDHENMFWYRQDPGLGLRLIYFSYDVKMKEKGDIPEGYSVSREKKERFSLILESASTNQTSMYLCASSPPVNSYEQYFGPGTRLTVT.

This clonotype was observed a few times. This sequence joins TRBV4-1 and TRBJ1-2; D uncertain. The germline V and J ends were trimmed by 0 bases and 4 bases, with 9 bases remaining between them. This CDR3 is built from 14 residues. CDR1 MGHRA and CDR2 YSYEKL come from the germline V gene. CDR3 sequence (DNA): TGCGCCAGCAGCCAAGAAGCAGGTAGCTATGGCTACACCTTC. Translated, it gives CASSQEAGSYGYTF.

Ten or more counts support this clonotype. This chain uses TRBV2 with TRBJ2-4; D possibly matches TRBD1 or TRBD2 (5 bases each). The CDR3 has 14 residues. Looked up from germline, CDR1 is SNHLY and CDR2 is FYNNEI. Trimming removed 1 base at V and 9 bases at J, with 13 bases between. CDR3 bases: TGTGCCAGCAGTGAAGGGGACGATCCACTCATTCAGTACTTC. Translating gives CASSEGDDPLIQYF.

This clonotype showed up many times. The gene calls are TRBV7-6 and TRBJ2-1; D may correspond to TRBD1 or TRBD2 (5 bases each). Germline CDR1 reads SGHVS; CDR2 reads FNYEAQ. V lost 5 bases and J lost 12, with 14 bases in between. This CDR3 is 12 amino acids long. CDR3 DNA sequence: TGTGCCAGCAGCAACCGGGACGGGGCGCAGTTCTTC. Its protein is CASSNRDGAQFF.

This clonotype has ten or more counts. The chain recombines TRBV6-2 or TRBV6-3 with TRBJ1-5; 11 bases align to TRBD1. Germline CDR1 MNHEY, CDR2 SVGEGT. The CDR3 is made up of 15 amino acids. Trimming took 7 bases from V and 5 from J; bases not matched to a gene: 7. Here the CDR3 DNA reads TGTGCCAGCATGAGGACAGGGGGCACCTATCAGCCCCAGCATTTT. Residues: CASMRTGGTYQPQHF.

This clonotype was observed many times. The chain is built from TRBV2 and TRBJ2-5, with D maybe TRBD1 (6 bases). CDR3 length: 14 residues. Germline CDR1 is SNHLY and CDR2 is FYNNEI. V was cut by 6 bases and J by 5 bases, with 16 bases left in between. The CDR3 sequence: CASSQQPQGETQYF. The CDR3, as DNA: TGTGCCAGCAGCCAGCAACCCCAGGGGGAGACCCAGTACTTC.

For this clonotype: In this CDR3 the conserved last residue, phenylalanine or tryptophan, is missing, so a read error is likely. This chain connects TRBV5-1 to TRBJ2-5, with 7 bases that match TRBD1. Germline V gene sequence: CDR1 SGHRS, CDR2 YFSETQ. J gave up 4 bases and V 4 bases, and 13 bases lay outside the gene matches. The length of the CDR3 is 16 residues. In nucleotides, the CDR3 is TGCGCCAGCAGCCCCAACCCGACAGGGATTGGAGAGACCCAGTACTAC. Translated: CASSPNPTGIGETQYY.

This clonotype was counted between two and nine times. The chain joins TRBV19 to TRBJ1-5; tentative D call: TRBD1 (6 bases). CDR3 length equals 16 residues. The V end lost 7 bases, the J end lost 0 bases, and 16 bases lay between the germline ends. In germline, CDR1 is LNHDA, CDR2 SQIVND (reference sequence). CDR3 protein: CASTLKGGSSNQPQHF. The CDR3 DNA follows: TGTGCCAGTACCTTAAAAGGGGGGAGTAGCAATCAGCCCCAGCATTTT. The complete variable domain, with remaining parts taken from reference TRBV19 and TRBJ1-5, reads DGGITQSPKYLFRKEGQNVTLSCEQNLNHDAMYWYRQDPGQGLRLIYYSQIVNDFQKGDIAEGYSVSREKKESFPLTVTSAQKNPTAFYLCASTLKGGSSNQPQHFGDGTRLSIL.

This clonotype occurred many times. The chain joins TRBV6-2 or TRBV6-3 to TRBJ2-5, with D perhaps matching TRBD1 (5 bases). The CDR3 is made up of 13 amino acids. V was clipped by 5 bases and J by 6 bases, with 13 bases between them. Germline V CDR1 and CDR2: MNHEY, SVGEGT. CDR3 residues: CASSLGWGQTQYF. The CDR3 DNA sequence: TGTGCCAGCAGTCTGGGATGGGGCCAGACCCAGTACTTC.

There are many counts of this clonotype. J is TRBJ1-3 and V is TRBV7-2; D remains ambiguous. Per the germline V gene, CDR1 is SGHTA and CDR2 is FQGNSA. This CDR3 is 15 amino acids long. V lost 5 bases and J 1 base, leaving 12 bases between the germline ends. CDR3 loop: CASSPFWTSGNTIYF. The CDR3, as DNA: TGTGCCAGCAGCCCCTTTTGGACGTCTGGAAACACCATATATTTT.

This clonotype was counted many times. Here the CDR3 DNA reads TGTGCCACCAAGCGGGAGGGCCCGGGGGCGGATGAGCAGTTCTTC. Protein product: CATKREGPGADEQFF. This chain joins TRBV10-3 and TRBJ2-1, with 10 bases matching TRBD2. From germline, CDR1 is ENHRY and CDR2 SYGVKD. The trim removed 10 bases at V and 8 bases at J, leaving 14 bases unmatched. This CDR3 spans 15 amino acids.